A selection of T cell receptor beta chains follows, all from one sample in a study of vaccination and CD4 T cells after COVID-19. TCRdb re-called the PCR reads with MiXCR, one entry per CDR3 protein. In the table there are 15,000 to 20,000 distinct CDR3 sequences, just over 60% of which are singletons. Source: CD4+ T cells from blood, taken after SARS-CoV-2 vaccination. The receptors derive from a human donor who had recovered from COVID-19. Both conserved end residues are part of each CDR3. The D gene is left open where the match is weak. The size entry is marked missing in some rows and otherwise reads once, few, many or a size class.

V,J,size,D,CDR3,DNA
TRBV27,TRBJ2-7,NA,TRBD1,CASSPTGFYEQYF,TGTGCCAGCAGTCCGACAGGGTTTTACGAGCAGTACTTC
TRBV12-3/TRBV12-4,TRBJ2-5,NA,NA,CASSWQGEETQYF,TGTGCCAGCTCCTGGCAAGGGGAAGAGACCCAGTACTTC
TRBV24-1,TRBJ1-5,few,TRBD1,CATSDSGQINQPQHF,TGTGCCACCAGTGATTCGGGACAGATAAATCAGCCCCAGCATTTT
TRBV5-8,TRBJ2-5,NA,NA,CASSLGQSSAQETQYF,TGTGCCAGCAGCTTGGGCCAGTCTAGCGCGCAAGAGACCCAGTACTTC
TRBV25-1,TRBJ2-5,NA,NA,CASSPRAKGGTQYF,TGTGCCAGCAGTCCGCGGGCCAAGGGAGGGACCCAGTACTTC
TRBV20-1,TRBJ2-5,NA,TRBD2,CTAPLSGRGETQYF,TGCACTGCCCCCCTTAGCGGGAGAGGAGAGACCCAGTACTTC
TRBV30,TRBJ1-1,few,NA,CAWSGIQNTEAFF,TGTGCCTGGAGTGGGATCCAGAACACTGAAGCTTTCTTT
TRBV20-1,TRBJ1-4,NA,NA,CSARYMGGGEKLFF,TGCAGTGCTAGATACATGGGGGGGGGCGAAAAACTGTTTTTT
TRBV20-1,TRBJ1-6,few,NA,CSARDLRDTYNSPLHF,TGCAGTGCTAGAGATTTAAGGGATACCTATAATTCACCCCTCCACTTT
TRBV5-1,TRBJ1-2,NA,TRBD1,CASSSDRGFYGYTF,TGCGCCAGCAGCTCCGACAGGGGGTTCTATGGCTACACCTTC
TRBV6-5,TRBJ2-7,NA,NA,CASSSGTIYEQYF,TGTGCCAGCAGTTCCGGGACAATCTACGAGCAGTACTTC
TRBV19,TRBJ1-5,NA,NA,CASKGRSVDQPQHF,TGTGCCAGCAAGGGGAGATCGGTGGACCAGCCCCAGCATTTT
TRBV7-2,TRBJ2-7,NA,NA,CASSQPGLRDTAYEQYF,TGTGCCAGCAGCCAGCCTGGGTTGCGGGATACCGCCTACGAGCAGTACTTC
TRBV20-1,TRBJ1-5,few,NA,CSARVTGSGNQPQHF,TGCAGTGCTAGAGTAACCGGGTCGGGCAATCAGCCCCAGCATTTT
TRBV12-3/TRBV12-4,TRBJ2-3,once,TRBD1,CASSNTGGGPDTQYF,TGTGCCAGCAGCAACACAGGGGGCGGCCCAGATACGCAGTATTTT
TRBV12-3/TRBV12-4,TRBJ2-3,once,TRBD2,CASSLVVLAGGSTDTQYF,TGTGCCAGCAGTTTAGTCGTACTGGCGGGAGGTTCCACAGATACGCAGTATTTT
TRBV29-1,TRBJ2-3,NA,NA,CSVVSRGARTDTQYF,TGCAGCGTTGTTTCCAGGGGAGCTCGCACAGATACGCAGTATTTT
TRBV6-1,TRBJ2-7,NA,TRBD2,CASTTRLAGVLEQYF,TGTGCCAGCACCACAAGACTAGCGGGAGTTCTCGAGCAGTACTTC
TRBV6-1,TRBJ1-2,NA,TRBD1,CASNRGRYGYTF,TGTGCCAGCAACAGGGGGCGTTATGGCTACACCTTC
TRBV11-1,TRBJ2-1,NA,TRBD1,CASSLVRQGNEQFF,TGTGCCAGCAGCTTAGTCCGACAGGGGAATGAGCAGTTCTTC
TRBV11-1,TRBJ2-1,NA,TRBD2,CASSFRLAGGVEQFF,TGTGCCAGCAGCTTCCGACTAGCGGGGGGTGTGGAGCAGTTCTTC
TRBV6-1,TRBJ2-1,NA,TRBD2,CASSEWTSGKAYNEQFF,TGCGCCAGCAGTGAGTGGACTAGCGGGAAAGCTTACAATGAGCAGTTCTTC
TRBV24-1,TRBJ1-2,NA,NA,CATSSPKRGNYGYTF,TGTGCCACCAGCTCCCCTAAGCGCGGCAACTATGGCTACACCTTC
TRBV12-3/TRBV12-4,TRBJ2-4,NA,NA,CASSQGGMGNIQYF,TGTGCCAGCAGTCAAGGGGGGATGGGAAACATTCAGTACTTC
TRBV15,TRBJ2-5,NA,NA,CATSRDLTEETQYF,TGTGCCACCAGCAGAGATCTTACGGAAGAGACCCAGTACTTC
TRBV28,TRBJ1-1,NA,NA,CASSFGGRVTEAFF,TGTGCCAGCAGTTTCGGGGGGCGGGTCACTGAAGCTTTCTTT
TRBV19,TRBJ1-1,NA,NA,CASSIRALNTEAFF,TGTGCCAGTAGTATCAGGGCGTTGAACACTGAAGCTTTCTTT
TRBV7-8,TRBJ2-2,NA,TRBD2,CASSLVPGLAGWVRAGELFF,TGTGCCAGCAGCTTAGTTCCGGGACTAGCCGGCTGGGTGCGGGCGGGGGAGCTGTTTTTT
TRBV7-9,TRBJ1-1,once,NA,CASSFQRSDEAFF,TGTGCCAGCAGCTTTCAGCGTTCCGATGAAGCTTTCTTT
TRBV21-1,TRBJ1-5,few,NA,CASSKDGGGRDQPQHF,TGTGCCAGCAGCAAAGATGGAGGGGGCCGGGATCAGCCCCAGCATTTT
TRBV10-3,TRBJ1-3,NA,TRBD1,CAISESHRGIGNTIYF,TGTGCCATCAGTGAGTCCCACAGGGGTATTGGAAACACCATATATTTT
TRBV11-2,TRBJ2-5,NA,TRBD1,CASSLGDRGHFKTQYF,TGTGCCAGCAGCTTAGGGGACAGAGGACATTTTAAGACCCAGTACTTC
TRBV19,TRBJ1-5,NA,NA,CASSIGRRGDQPQHF,TGTGCCAGTAGTATAGGTCGACGGGGGGATCAGCCCCAGCATTTT
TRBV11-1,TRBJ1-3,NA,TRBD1,CASSDRGTGNTIYF,TGTGCCAGCAGCGACAGGGGGACTGGAAACACCATATATTTT
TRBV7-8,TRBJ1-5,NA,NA,CASSLDRLGLQPQHF,TGTGCCAGCAGCTTAGACAGGCTAGGGTTACAGCCCCAGCATTTT
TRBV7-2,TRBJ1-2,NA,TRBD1,CASSRYDRGGFGYTF,TGTGCCAGCAGTAGATACGACAGGGGGGGGTTTGGCTACACCTTC
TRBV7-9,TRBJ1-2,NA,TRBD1,CASSTLRSRTGTYGYTF,TGTGCCAGCAGCACTTTACGATCGCGGACAGGGACCTATGGCTACACCTTC
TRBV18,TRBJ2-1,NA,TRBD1,CASSPRDRNNEQFF,TGTGCCAGCTCACCACGGGACAGAAACAATGAGCAGTTCTTC
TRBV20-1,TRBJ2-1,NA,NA,CSAIDTTNEQFF,TGCAGTGCTATAGACACTACTAATGAGCAGTTCTTC
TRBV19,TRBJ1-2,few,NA,CASSPRTGTRVDGYTF,TGTGCCAGTAGTCCAAGGACCGGTACGAGGGTGGATGGCTACACCTTC
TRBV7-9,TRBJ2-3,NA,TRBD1,CASSRSTGGSGMDTQYF,TGTGCCAGCAGCCGCTCGACAGGGGGCTCTGGTATGGATACGCAGTATTTT
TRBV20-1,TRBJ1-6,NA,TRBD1,CSARDSIQGSSPLHF,TGCAGTGCTAGAGACTCAATACAGGGGAGTTCACCCCTCCACTTT
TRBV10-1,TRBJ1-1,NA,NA,CASSEPGGTEAFF,TGCGCCAGCAGTGAGCCGGGAGGGACTGAAGCTTTCTTT
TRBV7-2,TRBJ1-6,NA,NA,CASSLGQADNSPLHF,TGTGCCAGCAGCTTAGGGCAGGCAGATAATTCACCCCTCCACTTT
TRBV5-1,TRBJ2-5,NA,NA,CASSLNGERTQYF,TGCGCCAGCAGCTTGAATGGGGAGAGGACCCAGTACTTC
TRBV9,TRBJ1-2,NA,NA,CASTSPGFLGYTF,TGTGCCAGCACCTCGCCGGGGTTCCTTGGCTACACCTTC
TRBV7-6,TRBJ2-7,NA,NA,CASSLALEAYEQYF,TGTGCCAGCAGCTTAGCCCTAGAGGCCTACGAGCAGTACTTC
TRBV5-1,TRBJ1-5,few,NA,CASSLDTNQPQHF,TGCGCCAGCAGCTTGGACACTAATCAGCCCCAGCATTTT